The rows below give T cell receptor beta chains drawn from one sample of a study of blood T cell repertoires in COVID-19. The method was immunoSEQ multiplex PCR; TCRdb's version includes in-frame clones alone and lacks a portion of them. The sample has a few hundred thousand clones; about nine tenths are singletons. The sequencing input was peripheral blood. Source of these receptors: a man aged 50 or older with active or convalescent COVID-19. Each CDR3 is given with its conserved first and last residue. Fields, in order: clone size, D gene, V gene, J gene, CDR3 protein, CDR3 DNA. A D gene is named only where the DNA matches it firmly. A row's size may be missing; if present it is once, few, many or a size class.

clone size: NA
D gene: NA
V gene: TRBV2
J gene: TRBJ2-6
CDR3 protein: CASSGPQGTGANVLTF
CDR3 DNA: TGTGCCAGCAGTGGCCCACAGGGAACTGGGGCCAACGTCCTGACTTTC

clone size: NA
D gene: TRBD1
V gene: TRBV6-4
J gene: TRBJ1-2
CDR3 protein: CASSDQGGYGYTF
CDR3 DNA: TGTGCCAGCAGTGACCAGGGGGGCTATGGCTACACCTTC

clone size: NA
D gene: TRBD1
V gene: TRBV5-1
J gene: TRBJ2-3
CDR3 protein: CASSPRTGITDTQYF
CDR3 DNA: TGCGCCAGCAGCCCTAGGACAGGGATCACAGATACGCAGTATTTT

clone size: NA
D gene: TRBD1
V gene: TRBV7-2
J gene: TRBJ2-5
CDR3 protein: CASSPGTGMETQYF
CDR3 DNA: TGTGCCAGCAGCCCCGGGACAGGGATGGAGACCCAGTACTTC

clone size: NA
D gene: NA
V gene: TRBV7-6
J gene: TRBJ1-1
CDR3 protein: CASSTQRGQGYEAFF
CDR3 DNA: TGTGCCAGCAGCACCCAACGAGGCCAGGGGTATGAAGCTTTCTTT

clone size: few
D gene: NA
V gene: TRBV5-4
J gene: TRBJ2-7
CDR3 protein: CASSWIPRSARGHEQYF
CDR3 DNA: TGTGCCAGCAGCTGGATACCACGGAGCGCCCGTGGCCACGAGCAGTACTTC

clone size: NA
D gene: TRBD1
V gene: TRBV28
J gene: TRBJ2-1
CDR3 protein: CASSTVFSGGKTLNNEQFF
CDR3 DNA: TGTGCCAGCAGTACCGTCTTCTCAGGGGGTAAAACTCTTAACAATGAGCAGTTCTTC

clone size: once
D gene: NA
V gene: TRBV28
J gene: TRBJ2-2
CDR3 protein: CASSPGLFTGELFF
CDR3 DNA: TGTGCCAGCAGCCCGGGACTTTTTACCGGGGAGCTGTTTTTT

clone size: NA
D gene: TRBD1
V gene: TRBV19
J gene: TRBJ1-2
CDR3 protein: CASRTGQHYGYTF
CDR3 DNA: TGTGCCAGTAGAACGGGACAGCACTATGGCTACACCTTC

clone size: NA
D gene: NA
V gene: TRBV10-3
J gene: TRBJ1-2
CDR3 protein: CAISDSGYGYTF
CDR3 DNA: TGTGCCATCAGTGATTCGGGATATGGCTACACCTTC

clone size: NA
D gene: TRBD1
V gene: TRBV6-5
J gene: TRBJ2-7
CDR3 protein: CASRKTGTDEQYF
CDR3 DNA: TGTGCCAGCCGCAAAACTGGGACAGACGAGCAGTACTTC

clone size: NA
D gene: TRBD1
V gene: TRBV19
J gene: TRBJ1-5
CDR3 protein: CASSIVTTGGSNQPQHF
CDR3 DNA: TGTGCCAGTAGTATAGTTACGACAGGGGGTAGCAATCAGCCCCAGCATTTT

clone size: NA
D gene: NA
V gene: TRBV21-1
J gene: TRBJ1-4
CDR3 protein: CASPEGNEKLFF
CDR3 DNA: TGTGCCAGCCCAGAGGGTAATGAAAAACTGTTTTTT

clone size: NA
D gene: NA
V gene: TRBV19
J gene: TRBJ1-2
CDR3 protein: CASSIQISAGGANGYTF
CDR3 DNA: TGTGCCAGTAGTATACAAATAAGCGCGGGGGGCGCAAATGGCTACACCTTC

clone size: once
D gene: NA
V gene: TRBV14
J gene: TRBJ1-4
CDR3 protein: CASSQVSNEKLFF
CDR3 DNA: TGTGCCAGCAGCCAAGTTAGTAATGAAAAACTGTTTTTT

clone size: few
D gene: NA
V gene: TRBV2
J gene: TRBJ2-7
CDR3 protein: CASRLRGSGYEQYF
CDR3 DNA: TGTGCCAGTAGACTACGGGGTTCCGGTTACGAGCAGTACTTC

clone size: NA
D gene: NA
V gene: TRBV4-1
J gene: TRBJ2-7
CDR3 protein: CASSFRITYDEQYF
CDR3 DNA: TGCGCCAGCAGCTTTCGAATTACCTACGACGAGCAGTACTTC